The 20 T cell receptor beta chains below were found in one sample sequenced in a study of metastatic and nonmetastatic thyroid tumors. TCRdb reprocessed the PCR reads using MiXCR. Altogether around 40,000 clones are present, about 17% being singletons, with the ten largest covering 5.5% to 7%. Until they underwent thyroid surgery, no patient had received any treatment. The sequenced sample consisted of blood. The receptors come from a male donor with papillary thyroid cancer or a benign thyroid nodule (not recorded which). Some clones in this sample may be carry-over from other donors' samples.

For this clone: This may come from a read error, since a much larger clone is one base off. The conserved phenylalanine or tryptophan is not found at the CDR3 terminus, so this likely reflects a read error. The chain combines TRBV18 with TRBJ2-2; D call uncertain. CDR1 and CDR2 from the germline V gene are KGHSH and LQKENI. The CDR3 consists of 11 residues. The V gene lost 5 bases and the J gene lost 6 bases, with 4 bases spanning the gap. The CDR3 sequence: CASSKPGELFL. Here the CDR3 DNA reads TGTGCCAGCTCAAAACCCGGGGAGCTGTTTCTT.

This clone was counted a few times. The V call is TRBV6-1, the J call TRBJ2-5; 8 nucleotides agree with TRBD1. V trimming: 6 bases; J trimming: 5 bases; junction bases outside the gene matches: 8. The V gene's germline CDR1 is MNHNS and CDR2 SASEGT. The CDR3 totals 14 residues. CDR3 sequence reads: CASSRQGAYETQYF. The DNA of the CDR3 is TGTGCCAGCAGCCGCCAGGGGGCCTATGAGACCCAGTACTTC.

V gene TRBV7-9 combines with J gene TRBJ2-3; D remains unclear. The CDR3 totals 12 residues. Trimming cost V 5 bases and J 5 bases, with 8 bases left between them. The germline V gene encodes CDR1 SEHNR and CDR2 FQNEAQ (reference sequence). CDR3 nucleotides: TGTGCCAGCAGCCGAGATCAAGATACGCAGTATTTT. As protein: CASSRDQDTQYF.

Sample share makes this clone medium-sized (0.01 to 0.1%). The chain joins TRBV24-1 to TRBJ2-1; the D gene could be TRBD1 or TRBD2 (5 bases each). CDR3 size: 14 residues. Between the trimmed V and J ends, which lost 7 bases and 4 bases, there was a span of 13 bases. Germline V gene sequence: CDR1 KGHDR, CDR2 SFDVKD. The CDR3 reads CATSKEGFYNEQFF. DNA for the CDR3: TGTGCCACCAGCAAAGAGGGGTTTTACAATGAGCAGTTCTTC.

This clone was observed at least ten times. The rearrangement links TRBV4-2 to TRBJ2-7; D is possibly TRBD2 (5 bases). This CDR3 is 15 amino acids long. Germline V lookup: CDR1 LGHNA, CDR2 YNFKEQ. With 3 bases removed from V and 2 bases from J, the gap between germline ends came to 14 bases. DNA for the CDR3: TGTGCCAGCAGCCAGCAACCCGACGGGGCCTACGAGCAGTACTTC. Encoded protein: CASSQQPDGAYEQYF.

For this clone: The limits of the CDR3 on the DNA are not certain, so only TCRdb's listed CDR3 is given. This chain uses TRBV2 with TRBJ2-1; the D call TRBD1 from the table was never checked on the DNA. The germline gives CDR1 SNHLY, CDR2 FYNNEI. Ends included, the CDR3 has 21 residues. This chain's CDR3 is CASSGQAQETQYFGPYNEQFF.

This clone was detected many times. This chain uses TRBV27 with TRBJ1-1; 9 nucleotides align to TRBD1. The CDR3 runs to 12 residues. The V gene's germline CDR1 is MNHEY and CDR2 SMNVEV (reference sequence). Trimming took 6 bases from V and 5 from J; bases not matched to a gene: 1. Here the CDR3 DNA reads TGTGCCAGCAGACAGGGGGCGACTGAAGCTTTCTTT. This encodes CASRQGATEAFF.

This clone ranks as medium-sized. The chain uses TRBV19 and TRBJ1-2; D remains unclear. The germline V gene has CDR1 LNHDA and CDR2 SQIVND (reference sequence). Trimming removed 0 bases from V and 1 base from J, with 6 bases in between. The length of the CDR3 is 14 residues. DNA of the CDR3: TGTGCCAGTAGTATAGACCCGTATAACTATGGCTACACCTTC. Translated, it gives CASSIDPYNYGYTF. Full variable domain (outside the CDR3, taken from reference TRBV19 and TRBJ1-2): DGGITQSPKYLFRKEGQNVTLSCEQNLNHDAMYWYRQDPGQGLRLIYYSQIVNDFQKGDIAEGYSVSREKKESFPLTVTSAQKNPTAFYLCASSIDPYNYGYTFGSGTRLTVV.

The CDR3 is CSKEEGTSGSWNEQFF. DNA for the CDR3: TGCAGCAAGGAAGAGGGGACTAGCGGGAGCTGGAATGAGCAGTTCTTC. The V and J genes are TRBV20-1 and TRBJ2-1, with TRBD2 matching over 14 bases. Germline lookup yields CDR1 DFQATT and CDR2 SNEGSKA (reference sequence). The CDR3 is 16 amino acids.

The chain couples TRBV7-9 to TRBJ1-6; tentative D call: TRBD1 (5 bases). Trimming took off 3 bases at V and 8 bases at J, with 8 bases between the two ends. This CDR3 contains 13 residues. Germline values: CDR1 SEHNR, CDR2 FQNEAQ (reference sequence). CDR3 sequence: CASSFGGDSPLHF. The CDR3 DNA sequence: TGTGCCAGCAGCTTCGGAGGGGATTCACCCCTCCACTTT.

The chain carries TRBV10-3 and TRBJ2-2, with D unclear. CDR1 and CDR2 (germline): ENHRY, SYGVKD. The CDR3 sequence is 14 residues long. V gave up 0 bases and J gave up 4 bases, with 6 bases separating them. In DNA form, the CDR3 reads TGTGCCATCAGTGAGTCGAAGGCCACCGGGGAGCTGTTTTTT. Amino acid sequence: CAISESKATGELFF.

The sample holds many counts of this clone. The junction shows a germline mismatch at one end, possibly a read error. The V gene is TRBV9, the J gene TRBJ2-1, with TRBD2 matching 7 bases. From germline, CDR1 is SGDLS and CDR2 YYNGEE. This CDR3 contains 16 residues. The chain's CDR3 is CASSGLSGLPYNERFF. As DNA, the CDR3 is TGTGCCAGCAGCGGGCTATCGGGACTACCTTACAATGAGCGGTTCTTC.

This clone qualifies as medium-sized (0.01 to 0.1%). This rearrangement joins TRBV11-1 to TRBJ2-3; no reliable D call. The CDR3 loop spans 13 amino acids. Germline CDR1 and CDR2: SGHAT and FQDESV (reference sequence). Trimming pared 1 base from V and 3 bases from J, leaving 5 bases between. CDR3 sequence: CASSLESTDTQYF. As DNA, the CDR3 is TGTGCCAGCAGCTTAGAATCGACAGATACGCAGTATTTT.

About this clone itself: The germline gene is not matched at one end of the junction; a read error may be the cause. The chain combines TRBV7-8 with TRBJ1-4; D not resolved. This CDR3 has 17 amino acids. Germline V gives CDR1 SGHVS, CDR2 FQNEAQ. The CDR3 bases are TGTGCCGGCAGCTTACTCCACCCTCAAGACGGCGGTGCGGAACTGTTTTTT. As protein: CAGSLLHPQDGGAELFF.

The rearrangement joins TRBV12-3 or TRBV12-4 to TRBJ1-2, with 10 positions matching TRBD1. Germline trimming cut 10 bases from V and 3 bases from J; bases unmatched to any gene: 8. The CDR3 has 14 amino acids. The DNA for the CDR3 is TGTGCCACCCGACGACAGGGGGCTTACTATGGCTACACCTTC. It codes for CATRRQGAYYGYTF.

This clone was recorded at least ten times. The V gene is TRBV2, the J gene TRBJ2-3, with TRBD1 matching 7 bases. The CDR3 contains 13 residues. With V trimmed by 7 bases and J by 5 bases, 6 bases remained unmatched. Germline loops: CDR1 SNHLY, CDR2 FYNNEI. CDR3: CASNLQGRDTQYF. CDR3 nucleotides: TGTGCCAGCAATCTACAGGGGCGAGATACGCAGTATTTT.

This chain uses TRBV2 with TRBJ2-1, with 9 bases matching TRBD2. The germline CDR1 and CDR2 sequences are SNHLY and FYNNEI. The CDR3 has 17 residues. J gave up 4 bases and V 4 bases, and 11 bases lay outside the gene matches. In nucleotides, the CDR3 is TGTGCCAGCAGTGGGCCGTGGGAGCGGGAGGCGTACAATGAGCAGTTCTTC. This sequence encodes CASSGPWEREAYNEQFF.

This clone was counted many times. This chain links TRBV20-1 with TRBJ2-2; 10 nucleotides align to TRBD2. The V segment lost 4 bases and the J segment 3 bases; nucleotides outside the gene matches: 5. CDR1 and CDR2 from the germline V gene are DFQATT and SNEGSKA (reference sequence). This CDR3 region has 15 residues. The CDR3 loop is CSAIKREGYTGELFF. CDR3 DNA: TGCAGTGCTATAAAGCGGGAGGGTTACACCGGGGAGCTGTTTTTT.

This clone was observed a few times. Other DNA sequences within the sample encode an identical CDR3. The rearrangement uses TRBV12-3 or TRBV12-4 and TRBJ1-2; no clear D. The CDR3 has 11 residues. With 6 bases removed from V and 7 bases from J, the gap between germline ends came to 9 bases. Written as DNA, the CDR3 is TGTGCCAGCAGCCTACTAGGTGGCTACACCTTC. It encodes CASSLLGGYTF.

The CDR3 DNA reads TGCAGTGCTAGAGTCACAGGGGGTTACTATGGCTACACCTTC. Amino acids: CSARVTGGYYGYTF. This chain joins TRBV20-1 and TRBJ1-2; 8 bases match TRBD1. The CDR3 length is 14 residues. V lost 1 base and J lost 3; bases outside the gene matches: 4. Germline V gene data show CDR1 as DFQATT and CDR2 as SNEGSKA (reference sequence).